One and the same sample provided the 21 T cell receptor beta chains below, sequenced in a study of regulatory T cells in long-lasting Graves disease. Indicated time point: persistent/refractory GD, antithyroid drugs over 5 years with positive TRAb. PBMC-derived RNA was used for the TCR library. Investigators prepared the TCR beta libraries by applying iRepertoire HTBI primers and Arm-PCR of CDR3 regions. TCRdb re-called the multiplex PCR reads through MiXCR, storing one row per CDR3 protein. The data hold about half a million distinct CDR3 sequences, with approximately 22% observed a single time. The sample consisted of peripheral blood mononuclear cells (PBMCs), taken when the disease was refractory, from a patient treated with antithyroid drugs. Source of these receptors: a female donor with Graves disease.

This clonotype was found many times. The CDR3 bases are TGTGCCAGCAGTCCGTCGATAGCGGGGATCGAAGCTTTCTTT. It translates to CASSPSIAGIEAFF. The chain couples TRBV12-3 or TRBV12-4 to TRBJ1-1; D ambiguous. The CDR3 length is 14 residues. The germline V and J ends were trimmed by 5 bases and 8 bases, with 18 bases remaining between them.

This clonotype showed up many times. The chain joins TRBV28 to TRBJ1-1, with 10 bases identical to TRBD1. Germline V gene sequence: CDR1 MDHEN, CDR2 SYDVKM. The CDR3 is 15 amino acids. Trimming removed 5 bases from V and 4 bases from J; junction bases left unmatched: 7. The CDR3 bases are TGTGCCAGCAGTCATGACAGGGGGCGCGGCACTGAAGCTTTCTTT. Translating gives CASSHDRGRGTEAFF.

The genes are TRBV12-3 or TRBV12-4 and TRBJ2-5; D gene uncertain. This CDR3 is 15 amino acids long. The V gene lost 8 bases and the J gene lost 1 base, with 17 bases spanning the gap. The CDR3, as DNA: TGTGCCAGCTCACCACCGTCCAGGAGCCAAGAGACCCAGTACTTC. This encodes CASSPPSRSQETQYF.

This chain connects TRBV7-2 to TRBJ1-1; D gene ambiguous. The V end lost 5 bases, the J end lost 1 base, and 11 bases lay between the germline ends. Germline V gene sequence: CDR1 SGHTA, CDR2 FQGNSA. CDR3 length equals 14 residues. The CDR3 DNA reads TGTGCCAGCAGCCCGTACAGCCCGAACACTGAAGCTTTCTTT. This sequence encodes CASSPYSPNTEAFF.

The V gene is TRBV30, the J gene TRBJ1-1; D not certain. Germline loops: CDR1 GTSNPN, CDR2 SVGIG (reference sequence). CDR3 size: 14 residues. Between the trimmed V and J ends, which lost 2 bases and 5 bases, there was a span of 15 bases. CDR3 bases: TGTGCCTGGAGTCCCCCGCCGGGTGGGACTGAAGCTTTCTTT. Translation gives CAWSPPPGGTEAFF.

V usage is TRBV11-2 and J usage is TRBJ2-2, with 8 bases identical to TRBD2. Looked up from germline, CDR1 is SGHAT and CDR2 is FQNNGV. V dropped 3 bases and J dropped 1; count of bases not matched to a gene: 7. This CDR3 contains 17 residues. CDR3 DNA sequence: TGTGCCAGCAGCTTTTTCCGGGGGGGTAAGAACACCGGGGAGCTGTTTTTT. Translated, it gives CASSFFRGGKNTGELFF.

This clonotype was detected a few times. V gene TRBV9 combines with J gene TRBJ1-1, with 11 bases lining up with TRBD1. Unmatched junction bases numbered 12, after V lost 4 bases and J lost 7 bases. CDR3 length: 16 residues. Per the germline V gene, CDR1 is SGDLS and CDR2 is YYNGEE. CDR3 DNA sequence: TGTGCCAGCAGCCCGACCGGGACAGGGGGTTATAATGAAGCTTTCTTT. Amino acids: CASSPTGTGGYNEAFF.

The chain carries TRBV5-4 and TRBJ2-2, with 7 positions matching TRBD1. Germline loops: CDR1 SGHNT, CDR2 YYREEE (reference sequence). V trimming: 5 bases; J trimming: 2 bases; junction bases outside the gene matches: 9. There are 16 residues in the CDR3. This CDR3 is CASSYYRGSNTGELFF. CDR3 bases: TGTGCCAGCAGTTATTACAGGGGCTCCAACACCGGGGAGCTGTTTTTT.

This clonotype was seen at least ten times. This chain connects TRBV20-1 to TRBJ2-7; 7 bases fit TRBD1. Per germline, CDR1 DFQATT and CDR2 SNEGSKA (reference sequence). Trimming removed 6 bases from V and 4 bases from J; junction bases left unmatched: 9. There are 13 residues in the CDR3. CDR3 amino acids: CSATRGGVYEQYF. CDR3 bases: TGCAGTGCCACCCGAGGGGGCGTGTACGAGCAGTACTTC.

CDR3 bases: TGTGCCAGCAGCTTAGGACAGGGGGTCCCCGAGCAGTACTTC. This translates into CASSLGQGVPEQYF. The V and J genes are TRBV7-2 and TRBJ2-7; 9 nucleotides match TRBD1. CDR1 SGHTA and CDR2 FQGNSA come from the germline V gene. The CDR3 spans 14 residues. After removal of 1 base from V and 6 bases from J, the junction contained 4 bases not matched to a gene.

The V call is TRBV10-3, the J call TRBJ1-5; unclear D gene. V dropped 0 bases and J dropped 5 bases, with 14 bases sitting between them. The CDR3 loop spans 16 amino acids. Germline CDR1 is ENHRY and CDR2 is SYGVKD. The CDR3 region has the DNA TGTGCCATCAGTGAGTCTATACTACTCAGTGATCAGCCCCAGCATTTT. Encoded protein: CAISESILLSDQPQHF.

This clonotype was seen just once. A much larger clone differs by one base, so this may be a read error. V gene TRBV2 combines with J gene TRBJ1-2; D gene unclear. The CDR3 length is 13 residues. Germline CDR1 is SNHLY and CDR2 is FYNNEI. CDR3 DNA sequence: TGTACCACCCAAACCCCACCATGGGGTGGCTACACCTTC. The encoded protein is CTTQTPPWGGYTF. Filled out from reference TRBV2 and TRBJ1-2, the complete variable domain reads EPEVTQTPSHQVTQMGQEVILRCVPISNHLYFYWYRQILGQKVEFLVSFYNNEISEKSEIFDDQFSVERPDGSNFTLKIRSTKLEDSAMYFCTTQTPPWGGYTFGSGTRLTVV.

The table lists this clonotype with a few counts. This chain links TRBV20-1 with TRBJ1-6; D gene unclear. V lost 5 bases to trimming and J lost 2 bases, with 13 bases between them. This CDR3 is built from 15 residues. Per the germline V gene, CDR1 is DFQATT and CDR2 is SNEGSKA (reference sequence). In DNA, the CDR3 is TGCAGTGCTGCCGCCGGGGAGGCCTATAATTCACCCCTCCACTTT. Protein product: CSAAAGEAYNSPLHF.

V gene TRBV7-2 combines with J gene TRBJ1-1; D perhaps matches TRBD1 (5 bases). V was shortened by 6 bases and J by 1 base, with 9 bases between the two germline ends. CDR1 and CDR2 (germline): SGHTA, FQGNSA. The CDR3 loop spans 13 amino acids. The CDR3 bases are TGTGCCAGCAGGAGGGACGGGAACACTGAAGCTTTCTTT. Protein: CASRRDGNTEAFF. Complete variable domain (other parts from reference TRBV7-2 and TRBJ1-1): GAGVSQSPSNKVTEKGKDVELRCDPISGHTALYWYRQSLGQGLEFLIYFQGNSAPDKSGLPSDRFSAERTGGSVSTLTIQRTQQEDSAVYLCASRRDGNTEAFFGQGTRLTVV.

This clonotype was counted ten times or more. V gene TRBV2 combines with J gene TRBJ2-7, with 9 bases identical to TRBD1. This CDR3 spans 15 amino acids. The trim removed 2 bases at V and 1 base at J, leaving 3 bases unmatched. Germline-derived CDR1 and CDR2 are SNHLY and FYNNEI. The CDR3 loop reads CASSEFGTGSYEQYF. The CDR3 region has the DNA TGTGCCAGCAGTGAATTCGGGACAGGGTCCTACGAGCAGTACTTC.

In this sample, this clonotype turned up many times. V gene TRBV6-1 combines with J gene TRBJ2-5; TRBD2 agrees at 7 bases. The CDR3 spans 15 residues. The germline gives CDR1 MNHNS, CDR2 SASEGT. Trimming took 6 bases from V and 5 from J; bases not matched to a gene: 12. The CDR3 is CASRPESGVKETQYF. In DNA form, the CDR3 reads TGTGCCAGCAGACCCGAAAGCGGGGTTAAGGAGACCCAGTACTTC.

Concerning this clonotype: With a far larger clone one base away, a read error is the likely cause. The conserved closing phenylalanine or tryptophan is absent in this CDR3, likely reflecting a read error. V is TRBV2 and J is TRBJ2-1; 8 bases match TRBD1. The J call may be faulty, since TRBJ2-5 better matches the DNA end. The CDR3 contains 14 residues. CDR1 and CDR2 from the germline V gene are SNHLY and FYNNEI. In DNA form, the CDR3 reads TGTGCCAGCAGGGACAGGGCCTTAGGAGAGACCCAGTACCTC. The encoded protein is CASRDRALGETQYL.

This clonotype was seen a few times. The genes are TRBV20-1 and TRBJ2-7; TRBD2 agrees at 10 bases. CDR1 DFQATT and CDR2 SNEGSKA come from the germline V gene (reference sequence). J was trimmed by 5 bases and V by 1 base; bases with no gene match: 2. This CDR3 contains 13 residues. This CDR3 reads CSARASGRDEQYF. CDR3 bases: TGCAGTGCTAGAGCCAGCGGGAGGGACGAGCAGTACTTC.

This clonotype has more than one count but fewer than ten. The rearrangement joins TRBV7-9 to TRBJ1-2, with no clear D. Germline V lookup: CDR1 SEHNR, CDR2 FQNEAQ (reference sequence). This CDR3 spans 13 amino acids. Trimming shortened V by 2 bases and J by 7 bases, and 11 bases separated the two germline ends. CDR3 DNA sequence: TGTGCCAGCAGCTTAACCGGCCCAGCTGGCTACACCTTC. It yields the protein CASSLTGPAGYTF.

This chain connects TRBV9 to TRBJ1-6; D unclear. The ends were cut back, 2 bases at V and 4 bases at J, with 10 bases in the middle. The CDR3 extends over 15 amino acids. Germline V gene sequence: CDR1 SGDLS, CDR2 YYNGEE. This CDR3 is CASSVDGTYNSPLHF. Here the CDR3 DNA reads TGTGCCAGCAGCGTGGACGGAACTTATAATTCACCCCTCCACTTT.

The V gene is TRBV7-3, the J gene TRBJ1-5; a weak D match, TRBD1 (5 bases). The CDR3 length is 13 residues. Trimming stripped 5 bases from V and 5 bases from J, with 10 bases between. Germline values: CDR1 SGHTA, CDR2 FQGTGA. The CDR3 loop is CASSVGVHQPQHF. DNA for the CDR3: TGTGCCAGCAGCGTAGGGGTGCATCAGCCCCAGCATTTT. Full variable domain (missing parts from reference TRBV7-3 and TRBJ1-5): GAGVSQTPSNKVTEKGKYVELRCDPISGHTALYWYRQSLGQGPEFLIYFQGTGAADDSGLPNDRFFAVRPEGSVSTLKIQRTERGDSAVYLCASSVGVHQPQHFGDGTRLSIL.